This TCR beta chain comes out of a study of CD8+CD57+ T cells in acquired aplastic anemia. The template for TCR beta VDJ and CDR3 sequence profiling was genomic DNA. TCRdb reprocessed the reads via MiXCR and lists one record per CDR3 protein. The profile covers 200,000 or so distinct CDR3 sequences, with approximately 60% appearing a single time and roughly 50% taken by the ten largest. V lost 6 bases, J lost 2 bases, and 7 bases stayed unmatched. The CDR3 loop spans 15 amino acids. Germline-derived CDR1 and CDR2 are SGHTA and FQGNSA. Patients sequenced had flow cytometry evidence of CD8+CD57+ cell expansion. This clonotype came up a few times.

This TCR was sampled from a human donor with aplastic anemia. Sequencing was performed on sorted CD4+, CD8+, or CD8+CD57+ T cells (not recorded which) from PBMCs. The chain is built from TRBV7-2 and TRBJ2-3; 8 bases line up with TRBD2. The CDR3 region has the DNA TGTGCCAGCAGTGTTCTAGCGGGCTTCACAGATACGCAGTATTTT. Protein sequence: CASSVLAGFTDTQYF.